The clone carrying this T cell receptor beta chain was picked up many times. The antigen is not known. The CDR3 has 14 residues. Looked up from germline, CDR1 is SGHDT and CDR2 is YYEEEE. The V segment lost 4 bases and the J segment 5 bases; nucleotides outside the gene matches: 5. TCRdb passed the 5' RACE reads through MiXCR, listing each CDR3 protein once. In the table there are 220,000 or so distinct CDR3 sequences, 5.5% to 7% of which are singletons. The sample originates from a study of identical twins. Whole-study findings and limits: A partial confounding effect on zero-insertion analyses could come from invariant MAIT and iNKT cells. Memory repertoires lacked the insertion deficit that abundant cord blood beta clonotypes showed.

The sample also formed part of further work on yellow fever vaccine responses in identical twins.

This receptor was obtained from a woman aged 18 to 35 in good health. Sample: memory (CD45RO+) T cells sorted from blood. V is TRBV5-6 and J is TRBJ2-2, with 7 bases that match TRBD1. CDR3 sequence (DNA): TGTGCCAGCAGCCCTAGACAGGGAACCGGGGAGCTGTTTTTT. This gives the protein CASSPRQGTGELFF.